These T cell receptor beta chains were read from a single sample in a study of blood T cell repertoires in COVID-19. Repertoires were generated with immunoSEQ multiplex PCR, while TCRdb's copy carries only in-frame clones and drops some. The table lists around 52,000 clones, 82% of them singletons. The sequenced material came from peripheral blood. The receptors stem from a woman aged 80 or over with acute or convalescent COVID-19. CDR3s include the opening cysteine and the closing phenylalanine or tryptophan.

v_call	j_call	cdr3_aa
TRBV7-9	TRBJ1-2	CASSLAQGAGGYTF
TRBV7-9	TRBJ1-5	CASSHSGQPQHF
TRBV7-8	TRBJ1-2	CASSLGAWDRSSYGYTF
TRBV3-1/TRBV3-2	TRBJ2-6	CASSQDSVTGGTGANVLTF
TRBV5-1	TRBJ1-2	CASSRGSGSNGYTF
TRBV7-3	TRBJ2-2	CASSSGTDSYTGELFF
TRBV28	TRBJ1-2	CASSKGVGYGYTF
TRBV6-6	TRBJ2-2	CASTRLDPGELFF
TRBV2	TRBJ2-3	CASRRGILDTQYF
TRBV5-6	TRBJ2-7	CASRERGGGFYEQYF
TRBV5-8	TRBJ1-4	CASSQGTNPPPHPEKLFF
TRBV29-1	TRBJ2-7	CSVGGQGTAIYEQYF
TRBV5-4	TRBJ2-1	CASSLVTRNEQFF
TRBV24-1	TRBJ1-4	CATSDPSLGAGEKLFF
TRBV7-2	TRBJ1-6	CASRLAGETSPLHF
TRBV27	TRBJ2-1	CASSFWGDNEQFF
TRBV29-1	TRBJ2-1	CSVLDYDEQFF
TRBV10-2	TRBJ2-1	CASTEWGGRADEQFF
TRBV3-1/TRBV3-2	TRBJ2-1	CASSLPERAYNEQFF
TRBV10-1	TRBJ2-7	CASSEIGQEDSYEQYF
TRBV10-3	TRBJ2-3	CAISDQNTDTQYF
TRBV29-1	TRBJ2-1	CSVEVVGADEQFF
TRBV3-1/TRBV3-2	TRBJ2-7	CASSPRGTGVGEQYF
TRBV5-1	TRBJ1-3	CASSPGLSGNTIYF
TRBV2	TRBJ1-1	CASSGQSLARAFF
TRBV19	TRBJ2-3	CASSIFAGVGADTQYF
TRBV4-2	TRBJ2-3	CASSQDWAGDLGDTQYF
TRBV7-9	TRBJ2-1	CASSPLAQGTSDEQFF
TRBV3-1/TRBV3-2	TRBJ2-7	CASSQRVSTSGTYEQYF
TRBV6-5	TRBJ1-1	CASHWPVSQAFF
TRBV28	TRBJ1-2	CASSLSNRANYGYTF
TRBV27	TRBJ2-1	CASSSLASKNEQFF
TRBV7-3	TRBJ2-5	CASSLAGGQETQYF
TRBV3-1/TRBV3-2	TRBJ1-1	CASSQIGGTEAFF
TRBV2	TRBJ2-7	CASSRTSVAYEQYF
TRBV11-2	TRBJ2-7	CASSLEQGSSYEQYF
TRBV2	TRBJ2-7	CASRGTINYEQYF
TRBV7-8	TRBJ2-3	CASSPLRGDTQYF
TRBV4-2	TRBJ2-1	CASSQYTRGGDEQFF
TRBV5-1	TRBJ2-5	CASSPRAGEETQYF
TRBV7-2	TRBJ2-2	CASSYKTGGGGELFF
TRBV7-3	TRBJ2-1	CASSPTLAGQYEQFF
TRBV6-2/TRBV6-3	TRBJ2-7	CASSYGTSVYEQYF
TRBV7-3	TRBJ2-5	CASSLSGGRETQYF
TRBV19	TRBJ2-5	CASSEVLRETQYF
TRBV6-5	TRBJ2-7	CASSRGQYGSEQYF
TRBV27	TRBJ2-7	CASSLKGPTISFGYEQYF
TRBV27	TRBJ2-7	CASSLYRDRGGEQYF
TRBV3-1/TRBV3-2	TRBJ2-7	CASARVGAREQYF